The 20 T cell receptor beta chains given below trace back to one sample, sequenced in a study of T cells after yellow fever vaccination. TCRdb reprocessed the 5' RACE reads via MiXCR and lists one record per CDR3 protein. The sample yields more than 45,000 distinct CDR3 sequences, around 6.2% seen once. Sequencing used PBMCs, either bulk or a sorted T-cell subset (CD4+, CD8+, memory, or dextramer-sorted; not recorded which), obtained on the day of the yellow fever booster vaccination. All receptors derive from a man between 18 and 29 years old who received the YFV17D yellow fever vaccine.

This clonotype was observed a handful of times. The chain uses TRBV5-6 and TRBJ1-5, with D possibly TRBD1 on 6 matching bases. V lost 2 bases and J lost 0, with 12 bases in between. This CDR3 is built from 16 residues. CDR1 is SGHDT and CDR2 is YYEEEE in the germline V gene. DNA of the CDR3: TGTGCCAGCAGCTTTGGGGGGGCCGCTAGCAATCAGCCCCAGCATTTT. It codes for CASSFGGAASNQPQHF.

This CDR3 is CATNAGQVTEAFF. Written as DNA, the CDR3 is TGTGCCACCAACGCCGGGCAGGTGACTGAAGCTTTCTTT. This chain uses TRBV6-2 or TRBV6-3 with TRBJ1-1; D remains unclear. Germline V lookup: CDR1 MNHEY, CDR2 SVGEGT. V gave up 10 bases and J gave up 5 bases, with 17 bases separating them. The CDR3 spans 13 residues.

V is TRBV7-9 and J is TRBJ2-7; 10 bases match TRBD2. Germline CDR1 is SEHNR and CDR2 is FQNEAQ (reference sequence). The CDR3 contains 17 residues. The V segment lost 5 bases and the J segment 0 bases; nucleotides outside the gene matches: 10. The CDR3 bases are TGTGCCAGCAGCCTAACGAGCGGGGGGGGAAGCTCCTACGAGCAGTACTTC. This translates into CASSLTSGGGSSYEQYF. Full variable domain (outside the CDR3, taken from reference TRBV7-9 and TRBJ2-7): DTGVSQNPRHKITKRGQNVTFRCDPISEHNRLYWYRQTLGQGPEFLTYFQNEAQLEKSRLLSDRFSAERPKGSFSTLEIQRTEQGDSAMYLCASSLTSGGGSSYEQYFGPGTRLTVT.

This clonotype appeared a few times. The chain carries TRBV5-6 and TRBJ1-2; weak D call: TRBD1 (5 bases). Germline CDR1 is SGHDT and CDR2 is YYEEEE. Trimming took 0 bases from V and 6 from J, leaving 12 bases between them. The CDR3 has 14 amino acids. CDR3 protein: CASSLEPGLDGYTF. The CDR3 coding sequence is TGTGCCAGCAGCTTGGAACCAGGGCTGGATGGCTACACCTTC. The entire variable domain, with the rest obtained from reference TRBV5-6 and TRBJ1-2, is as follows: DAGVTQSPTHLIKTRGQQVTLRCSPKSGHDTVSWYQQALGQGPQFIFQYYEEEERQRGNFPDRFSGHQFPNYSSELNVNALLLGDSALYLCASSLEPGLDGYTFGSGTRLTVV.

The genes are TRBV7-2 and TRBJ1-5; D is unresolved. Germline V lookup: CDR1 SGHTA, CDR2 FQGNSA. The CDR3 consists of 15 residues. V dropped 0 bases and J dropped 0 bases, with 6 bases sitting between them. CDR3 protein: CASSLARYSNQPQHF. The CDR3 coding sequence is TGTGCCAGCAGCTTAGCCCGGTATAGCAATCAGCCCCAGCATTTT.

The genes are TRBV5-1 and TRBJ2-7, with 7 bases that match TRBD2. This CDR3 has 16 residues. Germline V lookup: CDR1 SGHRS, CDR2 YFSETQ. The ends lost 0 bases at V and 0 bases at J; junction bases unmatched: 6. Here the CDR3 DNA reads TGCGCCAGCAGCTTGGAGCGGGGCTCTAGCTCCTACGAGCAGTACTTC. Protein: CASSLERGSSSYEQYF.

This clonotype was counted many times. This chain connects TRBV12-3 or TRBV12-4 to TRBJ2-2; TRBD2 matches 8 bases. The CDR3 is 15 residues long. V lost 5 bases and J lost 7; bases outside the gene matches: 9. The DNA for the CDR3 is TGTGCCAGCAGTCCTTTAAGCGGGGGCTACGGGGAGCTGTTTTTT. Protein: CASSPLSGGYGELFF.

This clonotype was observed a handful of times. CDR3 sequence: CASRAGRYNSPLHF. The CDR3, as DNA: TGCGCCAGCAGAGCAGGGCGCTATAATTCACCCCTCCACTTT. The rearrangement links TRBV4-3 to TRBJ1-6; D may be TRBD1 (5 bases). Deletions cut 6 bases from V and 3 bases from J, with 9 bases between. The CDR3 consists of 14 residues. Germline-derived CDR1 and CDR2 are LGHNA and YSLEER.

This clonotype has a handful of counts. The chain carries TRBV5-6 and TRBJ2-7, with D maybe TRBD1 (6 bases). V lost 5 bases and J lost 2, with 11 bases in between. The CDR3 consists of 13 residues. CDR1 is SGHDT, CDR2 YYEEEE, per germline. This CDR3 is CASSRTVTYEQYV. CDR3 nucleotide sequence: TGTGCCAGCAGTCGGACAGTTACCTACGAGCAGTACGTC.

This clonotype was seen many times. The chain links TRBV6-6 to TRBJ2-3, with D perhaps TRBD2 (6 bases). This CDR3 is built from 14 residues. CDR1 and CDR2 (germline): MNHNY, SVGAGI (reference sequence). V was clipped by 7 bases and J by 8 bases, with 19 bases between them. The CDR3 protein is CASNFRLGVVTQYF. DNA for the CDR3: TGTGCCAGCAATTTCAGACTAGGGGTTGTTACGCAGTATTTT.

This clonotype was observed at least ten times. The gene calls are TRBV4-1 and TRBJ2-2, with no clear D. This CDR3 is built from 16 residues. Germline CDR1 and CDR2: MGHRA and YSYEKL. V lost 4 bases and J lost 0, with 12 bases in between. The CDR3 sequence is CASSRDINANTGELFF. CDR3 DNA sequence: TGCGCCAGCAGCCGCGACATCAACGCGAACACCGGGGAGCTGTTTTTT.

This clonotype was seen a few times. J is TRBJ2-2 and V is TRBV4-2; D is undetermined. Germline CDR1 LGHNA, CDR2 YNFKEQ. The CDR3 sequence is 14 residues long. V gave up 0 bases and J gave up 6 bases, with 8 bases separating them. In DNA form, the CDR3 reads TGTGCCAGCAGCCAAGATCTGATTTCCGGGGAGCTGTTTTTT. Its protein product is CASSQDLISGELFF.

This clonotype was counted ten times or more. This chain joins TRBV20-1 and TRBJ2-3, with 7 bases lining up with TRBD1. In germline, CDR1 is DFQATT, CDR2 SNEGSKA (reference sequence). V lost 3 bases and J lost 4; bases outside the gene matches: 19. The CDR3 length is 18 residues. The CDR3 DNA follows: TGCAGTGCTAGCTTAGAAAGGGACAGTTCTTTTCTCCCAGATACGCAGTATTTT. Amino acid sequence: CSASLERDSSFLPDTQYF.

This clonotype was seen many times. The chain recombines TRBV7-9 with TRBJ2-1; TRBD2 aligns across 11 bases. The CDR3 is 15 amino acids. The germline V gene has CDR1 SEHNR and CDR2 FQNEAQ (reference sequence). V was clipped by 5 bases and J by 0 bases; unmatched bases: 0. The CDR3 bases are TGTGCCAGCAGCACTAGCGGGAGCTCCTACAATGAGCAGTTCTTC. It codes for CASSTSGSSYNEQFF. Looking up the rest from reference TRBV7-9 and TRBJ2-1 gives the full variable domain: DTGVSQNPRHKITKRGQNVTFRCDPISEHNRLYWYRQTLGQGPEFLTYFQNEAQLEKSRLLSDRFSAERPKGSFSTLEIQRTEQGDSAMYLCASSTSGSSYNEQFFGPGTRLTVL.

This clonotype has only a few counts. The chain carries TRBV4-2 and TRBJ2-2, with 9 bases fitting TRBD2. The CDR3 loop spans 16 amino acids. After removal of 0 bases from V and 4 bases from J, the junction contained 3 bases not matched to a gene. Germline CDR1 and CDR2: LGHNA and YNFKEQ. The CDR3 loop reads CASSQESGGFTGELFF. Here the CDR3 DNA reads TGTGCCAGCAGCCAAGAGAGCGGGGGGTTCACCGGGGAGCTGTTTTTT.

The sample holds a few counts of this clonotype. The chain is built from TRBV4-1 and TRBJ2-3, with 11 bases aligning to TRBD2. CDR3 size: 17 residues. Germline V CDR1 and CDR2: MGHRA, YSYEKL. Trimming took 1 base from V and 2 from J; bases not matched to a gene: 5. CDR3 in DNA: TGCGCCAGCAGCCAAGCCGGGACTAGCGGTTCCACAGATACGCAGTATTTT. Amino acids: CASSQAGTSGSTDTQYF.

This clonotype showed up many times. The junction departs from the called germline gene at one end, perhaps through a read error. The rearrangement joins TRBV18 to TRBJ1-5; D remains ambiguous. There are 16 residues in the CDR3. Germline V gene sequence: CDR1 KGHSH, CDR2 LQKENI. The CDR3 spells CASSPPAEPGPQPQHF. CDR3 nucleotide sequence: TGTGCCAGCTCGCCACCCGCGGAACCTGGTCCTCAGCCCCAGCATTTT.

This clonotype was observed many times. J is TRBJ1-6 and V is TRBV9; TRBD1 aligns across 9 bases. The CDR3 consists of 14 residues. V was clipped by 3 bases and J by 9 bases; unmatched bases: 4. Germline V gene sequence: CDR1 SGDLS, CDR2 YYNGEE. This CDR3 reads CASSGTGDTSPLHF. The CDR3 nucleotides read TGTGCCAGCAGCGGGACAGGGGATACTTCACCCCTCCACTTT.

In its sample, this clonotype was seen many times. CDR3 amino acids: CASSPTGTGIHEQYF. The CDR3 nucleotides read TGCGCCAGCAGTCCAACCGGGACAGGGATCCACGAGCAGTACTTC. This chain joins TRBV5-1 and TRBJ2-7; 9 positions match TRBD1. The CDR3 has 15 residues. Germline V CDR1 and CDR2: SGHRS, YFSETQ. J was trimmed by 5 bases and V by 5 bases; bases with no gene match: 11.

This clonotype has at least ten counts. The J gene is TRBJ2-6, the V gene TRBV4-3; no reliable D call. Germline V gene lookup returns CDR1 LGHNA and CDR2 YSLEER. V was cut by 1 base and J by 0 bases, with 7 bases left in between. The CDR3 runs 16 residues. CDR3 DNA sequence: TGCGCCAGCAGCCAAGGTGTGGCCTCTGGGGCCAACGTCCTGACTTTC. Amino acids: CASSQGVASGANVLTF.